This T cell receptor (beta chain) is drawn from a study of vaccination effects on CD4 cells after COVID-19. Study details: Relative to the second dose, post-vaccine samples were obtained a median of 72 days later. The study, taken as a whole, reports: Substantial clonal contraction characterized both infection- and vaccine-induced clones late after vaccination. Few convalescent patients were studied, and early post-infection samples were lacking.

Subsequent to approximately 11 days of culture, CD4+ T cells were isolated. Subjects were given two BNT162b2 or mRNA-1273 vaccine doses. The vaccine recipients had no prior SARS-CoV-2 infection, with negative nucleocapsid antibodies. Method: immunoSEQ multiplex PCR; TCRdb's copy keeps in-frame clones and lacks some. This table holds tens of thousands of clones, around 69% found once. Per germline, CDR1 SSHAT and CDR2 FNYEAQ (reference sequence). The CDR3 contains 15 residues. Worth noting for this clone: What it recognizes is unknown. One end of the junction does not line up with germline, which may come from a read error.

This rearrangement joins TRBV7-7 to TRBJ2-3, with D possibly being TRBD2 (6 bases). This TCR came from a human donor who received a COVID-19 vaccine. Sequencing was performed on CD4+ T cells from PBMCs cultured without peptide, taken after COVID-19 vaccination. Here the CDR3 reads CASSLAEGSTDTQYF. As DNA, the CDR3 is TGTGCTAGCAGCTTAGCGGAGGGGAGCACAGATACGCAGTATTTT.